The 27 T cell receptor beta chains below were found in one sample sequenced in a study of T-cell reconstitution after alpha-beta-depleted transplantation in children. The TCRbeta library was prepared with unique molecular identifiers. TCRdb re-called the PCR reads with MiXCR, one entry per CDR3 protein. The sample includes over 550,000 distinct CDR3 sequences, 8% to 11% seen only once; the top ten take less than 5%. The sample here was PBMCs from the stem cell graft donor, taken from the stem cell graft. The receptors were gathered from a human donor who donated a stem cell graft to a child with acute myeloid leukemia.

CDR3: CAWSVGTGLHNEQFF. CDR3 sequence (DNA): TGTGCCTGGAGTGTCGGGACAGGGCTCCACAATGAGCAGTTCTTC. The rearrangement joins TRBV30 to TRBJ2-1; 9 nucleotides agree with TRBD1. The length of the CDR3 is 15 residues. CDR1 GTSNPN and CDR2 SVGIG come from the germline V gene (reference sequence). V shed 0 bases, J shed 5 bases, and the junction held 5 bases outside the gene matches.

This clonotype turned up a few times. J is TRBJ2-1 and V is TRBV5-1; TRBD2 is a possible D gene (6 bases). Per germline, CDR1 SGHRS and CDR2 YFSETQ. With 4 bases removed from V and 4 bases from J, the gap between germline ends came to 18 bases. CDR3 length: 16 residues. The CDR3 loop is CASSRGLASPYNEQFF. CDR3 coding DNA: TGCGCCAGCAGCAGGGGCCTAGCGAGCCCTTACAATGAGCAGTTCTTC.

This clonotype has more than one count but fewer than ten. The J gene is TRBJ1-4, the V gene TRBV7-2; perhaps TRBD1 as D (6 bases). In germline, CDR1 is SGHTA, CDR2 FQGNSA. Deletions cut 5 bases from V and 13 bases from J, with 17 bases between. This CDR3 has 13 amino acids. The CDR3 is CASSTRTESLLFF. DNA for the CDR3: TGTGCCAGCAGCACCCGGACAGAAAGTTTACTGTTTTTT. The whole variable domain, filled in from reference TRBV7-2 and TRBJ1-4, reads GAGVSQSPSNKVTEKGKDVELRCDPISGHTALYWYRQSLGQGLEFLIYFQGNSAPDKSGLPSDRFSAERTGGSVSTLTIQRTQQEDSAVYLCASSTRTESLLFFGSGTQLSVL.

There are a few counts of this clonotype. The chain recombines TRBV15 with TRBJ1-5; D perhaps matches TRBD1 (6 bases). V lost 8 bases and J 4 bases, leaving 18 bases between the germline ends. The CDR3 totals 15 residues. Germline V CDR1 and CDR2: LNHNV, YYDKDF (reference sequence). CDR3 bases: TGTGCCACCTCTCTGACAGGCAGCTATAATCAGCCCCAGCATTTT. This translates into CATSLTGSYNQPQHF.

This clonotype was detected only a few times. The gene calls are TRBV29-1 and TRBJ1-1; D is possibly TRBD1 (5 bases). The CDR3 runs to 14 residues. Germline V gene data show CDR1 as SQVTM and CDR2 as ANQGSEA. Trimming shortened V by 3 bases and J by 3 bases, and 14 bases separated the two germline ends. The CDR3 DNA follows: TGCAGCGTTGAGGGACTGAGGCAGGACACTGAAGCTTTCTTT. It codes for CSVEGLRQDTEAFF.

This clonotype was detected only a few times. The rearrangement joins TRBV3-1 to TRBJ2-3, with 10 bases aligning to TRBD1. V shed 2 bases and J 5 bases; nucleotides not matched to a gene: 7. Germline V CDR1 and CDR2: LGHDT, YNNKEL (reference sequence). The CDR3 spans 16 residues. The CDR3 DNA is TGTGCCAGCAGCCAATCTGACAGGGGGCTCAGAGATACGCAGTATTTT. Translating it yields CASSQSDRGLRDTQYF.

This clonotype showed up just a few times. The rearrangement joins TRBV20-1 to TRBJ2-1; TRBD2 matches 10 bases. Trimming removed 1 base from V and 5 bases from J; junction bases left unmatched: 11. The CDR3 runs 17 residues. Germline V gene data show CDR1 as DFQATT and CDR2 as SNEGSKA (reference sequence). This CDR3 reads CSARVPPSGGGNNEQFF. The CDR3 nucleotides read TGCAGTGCTAGAGTCCCTCCTAGCGGGGGAGGGAACAATGAGCAGTTCTTC.

This chain connects TRBV10-3 to TRBJ1-3, with D uncertain. Trimming took off 8 bases at V and 0 bases at J, with 11 bases between the two ends. This CDR3 is 14 amino acids long. Germline CDR1 ENHRY, CDR2 SYGVKD. CDR3: CAIGADRSGNTIYF. In nucleotides, the CDR3 is TGTGCCATCGGTGCGGATCGCTCTGGAAACACCATATATTTT.

This clonotype was recorded at least ten times. The V call is TRBV29-1, the J call TRBJ2-7; D unresolved. V lost 6 bases, J lost 2 bases, and 5 bases lay in between. The length of the CDR3 is 10 residues. Germline V gene lookup returns CDR1 SQVTM and CDR2 ANQGSEA. As DNA, the CDR3 is TGCAGCGTGAGGACCTACGAGCAGTACTTC. Residues: CSVRTYEQYF.

This clonotype was seen more than once but under ten times. The CDR3 protein is CASSYSAGGASLGKNIQYF. The CDR3 region has the DNA TGTGCCAGCAGTTACTCGGCCGGTGGGGCGAGCTTGGGCAAAAACATTCAGTACTTC. The chain has TRBV6-5 and TRBJ2-4; the D gene is possibly TRBD1 (5 bases). In germline, CDR1 is MNHEY, CDR2 SVGAGI. V was clipped by 0 bases and J by 3 bases, with 21 bases between them. The CDR3 is made up of 19 amino acids.

This chain links TRBV5-1 with TRBJ2-1; 10 nucleotides agree with TRBD2. CDR1 SGHRS and CDR2 YFSETQ come from the germline V gene. The CDR3 covers 14 residues. J lost 6 bases, V lost 3 bases, and 3 bases had no gene match. The DNA of the CDR3 is TGCGCCAGCAGCTACCTAGCGGGGGCCAATGAGCAGTTCTTC. It is translated as CASSYLAGANEQFF.

The genes are TRBV5-1 and TRBJ2-3; 7 nucleotides match TRBD2. With V trimmed by 0 bases and J by 4 bases, 8 bases remained unmatched. The V gene's germline CDR1 is SGHRS and CDR2 YFSETQ. The CDR3 runs 16 residues. The CDR3 loop is CASSLEGGSKSDTQYF. As DNA, the CDR3 is TGCGCCAGCAGCTTGGAAGGCGGGAGTAAGTCAGATACGCAGTATTTT.

This clonotype was recorded many times. The chain links TRBV7-2 to TRBJ1-2; no clear D gene. The CDR3 covers 13 residues. With 5 bases removed from V and 4 bases from J, the gap between germline ends came to 11 bases. Germline V CDR1 and CDR2: SGHTA, FQGNSA. The chain's CDR3 is CASSPGDPYGYTF. CDR3 coding DNA: TGTGCCAGCAGCCCAGGAGACCCCTATGGCTACACCTTC. Variable domain in full (rest from reference TRBV7-2 and TRBJ1-2): GAGVSQSPSNKVTEKGKDVELRCDPISGHTALYWYRQSLGQGLEFLIYFQGNSAPDKSGLPSDRFSAERTGGSVSTLTIQRTQQEDSAVYLCASSPGDPYGYTFGSGTRLTVV.

The table lists this clonotype with many counts. The chain links TRBV20-1 to TRBJ2-3; D gene uncertain. The V gene lost 6 bases and the J gene lost 0 bases, with 16 bases spanning the gap. The germline V gene has CDR1 DFQATT and CDR2 SNEGSKA (reference sequence). This CDR3 region has 15 residues. The CDR3, as DNA: TGCAGTGCCCAGTTGCCTAGTTCTAGCACAGATACGCAGTATTTT. Protein product: CSAQLPSSSTDTQYF.

This chain links TRBV20-1 with TRBJ2-5; D assignment may be TRBD1 or TRBD2 (5 bases each). The CDR3 is 19 amino acids. From germline, CDR1 is DFQATT and CDR2 SNEGSKA (reference sequence). V dropped 0 bases and J dropped 7 bases, with 30 bases sitting between them. This CDR3 is CSARDGVGTASRWWATQYF. CDR3 nucleotides: TGCAGTGCTAGAGATGGGGTTGGGACCGCAAGTAGGTGGTGGGCGACCCAGTACTTC.

In this sample, this clonotype turned up many times. The CDR3 DNA reads as TGTGCCACCAGCAGAGGTCCGGCGGGAGTCGGAGATACGCAGTATTTT. It specifies CATSRGPAGVGDTQYF. The chain couples TRBV15 to TRBJ2-3; the match to TRBD2 covers 7 bases. Germline values: CDR1 LNHNV, CDR2 YYDKDF (reference sequence). The junction had 9 bases not matched to a gene; V was cut back by 1 base and J by 5 bases. CDR3 length: 16 residues.

This clonotype showed up just a few times. The J gene is TRBJ2-5, the V gene TRBV24-1, with 10 bases that match TRBD1. Germline CDR1 is KGHDR and CDR2 is SFDVKD. The CDR3 is 16 amino acids. The V segment lost 5 bases and the J segment 4 bases; nucleotides outside the gene matches: 9. CDR3 protein: CATSATGQGDGETQYF. CDR3 DNA sequence: TGTGCCACCAGTGCGACCGGACAGGGGGATGGAGAGACCCAGTACTTC.

The rearrangement links TRBV7-3 to TRBJ2-3; D is possibly TRBD2 (5 bases). This CDR3 is 14 amino acids long. V shed 5 bases and J shed 8 bases, with 17 bases lying between them. Germline CDR1 SGHTA, CDR2 FQGTGA. CDR3 in amino acids: CASSLGPPRGTQYF. The DNA of the CDR3 is TGTGCCAGCAGCCTAGGGCCACCTCGGGGTACGCAGTATTTT.

V is TRBV5-1 and J is TRBJ1-1; D unresolved. V gave up 6 bases and J gave up 4 bases, with 7 bases separating them. CDR1 SGHRS and CDR2 YFSETQ come from the germline V gene. CDR3 length equals 11 residues. CDR3 DNA sequence: TGCGCCAGCAAGGCGGGCACTGAAGCTTTCTTT. Translating it yields CASKAGTEAFF.

V gene TRBV27 combines with J gene TRBJ2-7; TRBD2 aligns across 11 bases. V lost 6 bases and J lost 4; bases outside the gene matches: 11. Germline CDR1 and CDR2: MNHEY and SMNVEV (reference sequence). This CDR3 is 16 amino acids long. The CDR3 DNA reads as TGTGCCAGCAGACGATACGGGACTAGCGGCCAATACGAGCAGTACTTC. It codes for CASRRYGTSGQYEQYF.

In this sample, this clonotype turned up many times. The chain couples TRBV28 to TRBJ2-1, with 8 positions matching TRBD2. Looked up from germline, CDR1 is MDHEN and CDR2 is SYDVKM. The CDR3 spans 15 residues. V gave up 5 bases and J gave up 8 bases; unmatched junction bases: 11. DNA of the CDR3: TGTGCCAGCAGTGTTCCGGGACTAGGGTCCCATGAGCAGTTCTTC. Its translation is CASSVPGLGSHEQFF.

This chain connects TRBV20-1 to TRBJ2-7; 7 bases fit TRBD2. From germline, CDR1 is DFQATT and CDR2 SNEGSKA (reference sequence). The CDR3 sequence is 15 residues long. Trimming cost V 0 bases and J 4 bases; bases outside gene matches: 9. In DNA, the CDR3 is TGCAGTGCTAGAGATCGGGAGACTAGCATTTACGAGCAGTACTTC. Translating it yields CSARDRETSIYEQYF.

In its sample, this clonotype was seen once. The genes are TRBV29-1 and TRBJ2-3; TRBD1 agrees at 9 bases. The J segment lost 6 bases and the V segment lost 7 bases, leaving 11 bases of the junction unmatched. CDR3 length: 14 residues. Germline V lookup: CDR1 SQVTM, CDR2 ANQGSEA. CDR3 DNA sequence: TGCAGCGGAGGTGCACAGGGGGCAGGCGATACGCAGTATTTT. This gives the protein CSGGAQGAGDTQYF.

This clonotype was detected a few times. The chain uses TRBV6-2 or TRBV6-3 and TRBJ2-5; no clear D. CDR3 length equals 13 residues. Trimming pared 9 bases from V and 3 bases from J, leaving 14 bases between. Germline CDR1 reads MNHEY; CDR2 reads SVGEGT. The CDR3 DNA follows: TGTGCCAGTACTCCTGAATCGAAAGAGACCCAGTACTTC. Amino acids: CASTPESKETQYF.

There are a few counts of this clonotype. This chain links TRBV29-1 with TRBJ2-2; possibly TRBD2 for D (5 bases). In germline, CDR1 is SQVTM, CDR2 ANQGSEA. Trimming shortened V by 8 bases and J by 0 bases, and 13 bases separated the two germline ends. The CDR3 is 14 residues long. DNA for the CDR3: TGCAGCACCCGGAGAGGGCCGAACACCGGGGAGCTGTTTTTT. It is translated as CSTRRGPNTGELFF.

This clonotype came up a few times. V and J are TRBV28 and TRBJ2-2, with D tentatively TRBD1 (6 bases). This CDR3 has 18 amino acids. CDR1 and CDR2 from the germline V gene are MDHEN and SYDVKM. The V end was cut by 6 bases, the J end by 4 bases, with 24 bases between. CDR3: CASRGAGQDPRGTGELFF. CDR3 in DNA: TGTGCCAGCAGGGGGGCGGGTCAGGACCCACGAGGCACCGGGGAGCTGTTTTTT.

This clonotype was seen repeatedly, ten times or more. The chain employs TRBV12-3 or TRBV12-4 and TRBJ2-1, with a possible D match to TRBD1 (6 bases). The CDR3 spans 13 residues. Trimming removed 3 bases at V and 8 bases at J, with 11 bases between. CDR3 in amino acids: CASSFPRGDEQFF. CDR3 nucleotides: TGTGCCAGCAGTTTCCCCAGGGGCGATGAGCAGTTCTTC.